This T cell receptor beta chain was recovered during a study of blood T cell repertoires in COVID-19. Study background: Spain, Italy and the United States supplied samples that represented acute and convalescent COVID-19. Sample material is recorded as cDNA or gDNA derived from T cells, B-cell-depleted T cells, or PBMCs.

Assay used: immunoSEQ multiplex PCR; TCRdb lists only in-frame clones, some missing. This sample has about 29,000 clones, with 80% to 90% found just once. Germline CDR1 and CDR2: SGHDN and FVKESK. There are 14 residues in the CDR3. With 0 bases removed from V and 5 bases from J, the gap between germline ends came to 10 bases. The chain has TRBV14 and TRBJ2-5; D perhaps matches TRBD2 (6 bases). The material sequenced was peripheral blood. This receptor was identified in a human donor in a cohort sampled during active COVID-19. DNA for the CDR3: TGTGCCAGCAGCCAAGACGAGAGCGGGGAGACCCAGTACTTC. Translating it yields CASSQDESGETQYF.